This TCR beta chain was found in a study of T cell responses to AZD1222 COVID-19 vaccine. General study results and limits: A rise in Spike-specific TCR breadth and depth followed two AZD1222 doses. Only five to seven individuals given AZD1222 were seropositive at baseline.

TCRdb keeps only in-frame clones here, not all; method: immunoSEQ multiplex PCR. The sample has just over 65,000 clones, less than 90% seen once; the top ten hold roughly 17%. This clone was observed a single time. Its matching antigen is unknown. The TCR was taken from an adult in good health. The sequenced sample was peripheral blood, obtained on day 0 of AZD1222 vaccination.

CDR3 sequence reads: CASSIDHQDRDQPQHF. The CDR3 bases are TGTGCCAGTAGTATAGATCATCAGGACAGGGATCAGCCCCAGCATTTT. The rearrangement links TRBV19 to TRBJ1-5; 8 positions match TRBD1. The germline gives CDR1 LNHDA, CDR2 SQIVND (reference sequence). The CDR3 spans 16 residues. The V segment lost 0 bases and the J segment 5 bases; nucleotides outside the gene matches: 6. Using reference TRBV19 and TRBJ1-5 for the parts outside the CDR3, the full variable domain is DGGITQSPKYLFRKEGQNVTLSCEQNLNHDAMYWYRQDPGQGLRLIYYSQIVNDFQKGDIAEGYSVSREKKESFPLTVTSAQKNPTAFYLCASSIDHQDRDQPQHFGDGTRLSIL.